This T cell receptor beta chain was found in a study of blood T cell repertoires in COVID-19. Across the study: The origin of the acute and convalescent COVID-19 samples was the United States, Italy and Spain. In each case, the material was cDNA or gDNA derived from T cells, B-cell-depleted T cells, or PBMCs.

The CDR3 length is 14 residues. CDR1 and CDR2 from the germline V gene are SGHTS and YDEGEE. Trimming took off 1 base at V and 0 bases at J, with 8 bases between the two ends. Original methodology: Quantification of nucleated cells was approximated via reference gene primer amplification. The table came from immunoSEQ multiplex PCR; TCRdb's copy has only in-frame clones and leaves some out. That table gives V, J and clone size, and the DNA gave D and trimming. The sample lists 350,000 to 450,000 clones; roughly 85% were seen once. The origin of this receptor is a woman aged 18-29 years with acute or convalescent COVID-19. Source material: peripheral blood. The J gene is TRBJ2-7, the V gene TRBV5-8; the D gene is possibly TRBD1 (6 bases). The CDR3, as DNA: TGTGCCAGCAGCTTGCGGGACAACTCCTACGAGCAGTACTTC. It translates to CASSLRDNSYEQYF.